A selection of T cell receptor beta chains follows, all from one sample in a study of shared clonotypes between healthy human individuals. Profiling relied on immunoSEQ multiplex PCR, and the TCRdb table lists in-frame clones only, not all of them. The sample consists of about 680,000 clones, about 92% of them appearing once. Sequences were obtained from naive CD8+ T cells sorted from blood. All receptors come from a man aged 25-45 years in good health. Each CDR3 is given without its conserved first and last residue. D genes are given only for firm matches.

V	D	J	CDR3
TRBV4-1	.	TRBJ1-1	ASSPSSGYTEAF
TRBV27	.	TRBJ2-1	ASSRVYNEQF
TRBV4-3	.	TRBJ2-1	ASSQGHIRGSYNEQF
TRBV4-1	.	TRBJ2-7	ASTLSGWGEQY
TRBV2	TRBD2	TRBJ2-7	ASTPPPGLAGELYEQY
TRBV19	.	TRBJ2-2	ASSGYTGELF
TRBV7-8	.	TRBJ1-2	ASSRTVRDLGYT
TRBV6-5	.	TRBJ2-3	ASKREATDTQY
TRBV7-9	.	TRBJ1-2	ASSRADGYT
TRBV19	.	TRBJ2-7	ASSIDGSRSEQY
TRBV28	.	TRBJ2-1	ASSYPNEQF
TRBV29-1	TRBD1	TRBJ1-3	SVVVSGPRTGRLEGNTIY
TRBV14	TRBD1	TRBJ2-7	ASRQTGTSYEQY
TRBV7-9	.	TRBJ1-5	ASSPLDLASPQH
TRBV9	.	TRBJ1-4	ASSVTGADEKLF
TRBV9	.	TRBJ2-7	ASSVVKDAWSYEQY
TRBV14	TRBD1	TRBJ1-1	ASSAWTGNSAAF
TRBV15	.	TRBJ2-2	ATSRGGGELF
TRBV5-1	.	TRBJ2-3	ASSLAMTSTDTQY
TRBV28	TRBD2	TRBJ2-7	ASSLGRVGAYEQY
TRBV28	TRBD1	TRBJ2-7	ASSFGMGTGAYEQY
TRBV9	.	TRBJ2-1	ASSEQGRVV
TRBV19	.	TRBJ2-7	ASSMGLEQY
TRBV11-2	.	TRBJ2-1	ASNVRGSSYNEQF
TRBV6-1	TRBD2	TRBJ2-5	ASSTLAERLAQY